What follows are 19 T cell receptor beta chains derived from one specimen sequenced in a study of beta chain features in type 1 diabetes. Isolated RNA was reverse transcribed in full, so expressed TCRB transcripts were sequenced. Clones were sequenced by immunoSEQ multiplex PCR, and TCRdb holds only the in-frame ones, with some missing. The table lists roughly 400,000 clones, around 16% of them singletons. Sample: naive CD4+ T cells from blood. These receptors were taken from a young woman in good health.

The chain links TRBV2 to TRBJ2-6, with D tentatively TRBD1 (5 bases). Trimming left V 2 bases short and J 4 bases short, with 9 bases between. Per the germline V gene, CDR1 is SNHLY and CDR2 is FYNNEI. This CDR3 region has 15 residues. CDR3 residues: CASSEQGTGANVLTF. CDR3 in DNA: TGTGCCAGCAGTGAACAGGGCACCGGGGCCAACGTCCTGACTTTC.

A few counts support this clone. This chain uses TRBV30 with TRBJ2-1, with 8 bases lining up with TRBD2. Trimming took 2 bases from V and 6 from J; bases not matched to a gene: 9. Germline CDR1 reads GTSNPN; CDR2 reads SVGIG (reference sequence). This CDR3 comprises 15 residues. The CDR3 protein is CAWSTGTSGGNEQFF. The CDR3 DNA sequence: TGTGCCTGGAGTACCGGAACTAGCGGAGGCAATGAGCAGTTCTTC.

The V call is TRBV7-2, the J call TRBJ2-7; D unclear. The CDR3 has 13 residues. With 3 bases removed from V and 5 bases from J, the gap between germline ends came to 11 bases. Per the germline V gene, CDR1 is SGHTA and CDR2 is FQGNSA. In DNA form, the CDR3 reads TGTGCCAGCAGCTTCCGGCGGCTAGACGAGCAGTACTTC. This codes for CASSFRRLDEQYF.

The chain combines TRBV30 with TRBJ2-7, with a possible D match to TRBD1 (5 bases). This CDR3 is 16 amino acids long. V was pared by 2 bases and J by 3 bases, with 20 bases between. Germline CDR1 GTSNPN, CDR2 SVGIG (reference sequence). CDR3 amino acids: CAWSFPTQGMVYEQYF. DNA of the CDR3: TGTGCCTGGAGTTTCCCGACTCAGGGAATGGTCTACGAGCAGTACTTC.

This clone was observed a few times. This chain uses TRBV6-1 with TRBJ2-5; maybe TRBD1 (5 bases). Germline lookup yields CDR1 MNHNS and CDR2 SASEGT. Trimming shortened V by 7 bases and J by 5 bases, and 14 bases separated the two germline ends. CDR3 size: 13 residues. DNA for the CDR3: TGTGCCAGCATCTGGCAGGGCCGCGAGACCCAGTACTTC. As protein: CASIWQGRETQYF.

A few counts support this clone. The gene calls are TRBV7-8 and TRBJ2-5, with 9 bases that match TRBD1. The trim removed 3 bases at V and 1 base at J, leaving 3 bases unmatched. CDR1 is SGHVS, CDR2 FQNEAQ, per germline. This CDR3 has 15 amino acids. The DNA for the CDR3 is TGTGCCAGCAGCTTGCCGGACAGGGGCCAAGAGACCCAGTACTTC. This sequence encodes CASSLPDRGQETQYF.

This clone was seen more than once but under ten times. The chain combines TRBV30 with TRBJ2-5; 9 bases are a match to TRBD2. The germline V gene has CDR1 GTSNPN and CDR2 SVGIG (reference sequence). Trimming at V came to 1 base and at J to 5 bases, leaving 8 bases not matched to a gene. The CDR3 covers 15 residues. The CDR3 region is CAWSAGTSMRETQYF. The CDR3 nucleotides are TGTGCCTGGAGTGCCGGGACTAGCATGAGGGAGACCCAGTACTTC.

The chain has TRBV27 and TRBJ1-3; 8 bases are shared with TRBD1. Per the germline V gene, CDR1 is MNHEY and CDR2 is SMNVEV (reference sequence). The V segment lost 6 bases and the J segment 2 bases; nucleotides outside the gene matches: 6. The CDR3 is 15 amino acids. The CDR3 region is CASRSPDRAGNTIYF. CDR3 coding DNA: TGTGCCAGCAGATCCCCGGACAGGGCTGGAAACACCATATATTTT.

J is TRBJ2-4 and V is TRBV5-4; 9 bases fit TRBD1. The V gene's germline CDR1 is SGHNT and CDR2 YYREEE (reference sequence). Losses at the gene ends were 4 bases for V and 2 bases for J; bases not matched to a gene: 4. The CDR3 is 15 residues long. CDR3 sequence reads: CASSMGQGTKNIQYF. The DNA of the CDR3 is TGTGCCAGCAGCATGGGACAGGGAACCAAAAACATTCAGTACTTC.

The V gene is TRBV7-2, the J gene TRBJ2-1, with 11 bases identical to TRBD1. CDR3 length: 15 amino acids. CDR1 and CDR2 from the germline V gene are SGHTA and FQGNSA. The V segment lost 2 bases and the J segment 9 bases; nucleotides outside the gene matches: 6. The CDR3 DNA is TGTGCCAGCAGCTTAAGGGACAGGGGGTCAGGTGAGCAGTTCTTC. Amino acid sequence: CASSLRDRGSGEQFF. Variable domain in full (rest from reference TRBV7-2 and TRBJ2-1): GAGVSQSPSNKVTEKGKDVELRCDPISGHTALYWYRQSLGQGLEFLIYFQGNSAPDKSGLPSDRFSAERTGGSVSTLTIQRTQQEDSAVYLCASSLRDRGSGEQFFGPGTRLTVL.

This clone was picked up a small number of times. The chain recombines TRBV30 with TRBJ2-3; maybe TRBD1 (6 bases). The V gene's germline CDR1 is GTSNPN and CDR2 SVGIG (reference sequence). The ends were cut back, 4 bases at V and 5 bases at J, with 10 bases in the middle. The CDR3 consists of 12 residues. The CDR3 DNA reads TGTGCCTGGACCTCAGGGGTAGATACGCAGTATTTT. It specifies CAWTSGVDTQYF.

This clone was picked up a small number of times. V usage is TRBV29-1 and J usage is TRBJ1-2; 9 bases are shared with TRBD1. Germline CDR1 SQVTM, CDR2 ANQGSEA. Trimming removed 7 bases from V and 2 bases from J; junction bases left unmatched: 8. This CDR3 has 14 residues. This CDR3 is CSAPTGGENYGYTF. Written as DNA, the CDR3 is TGCAGCGCGCCTACAGGGGGCGAAAACTATGGCTACACCTTC. The full variable domain, rest sourced from reference TRBV29-1 and TRBJ1-2, is SAVISQKPSRDICQRGTSLTIQCQVDSQVTMMFWYRQQPGQSLTLIATANQGSEATYESGFVIDKFPISRPNLTFSTLTVSNMSPEDSSIYLCSAPTGGENYGYTFGSGTRLTVV.

This clone was seen a few times. The chain employs TRBV7-2 and TRBJ1-5; D is unresolved. The germline gives CDR1 SGHTA, CDR2 FQGNSA. Trimming shortened V by 2 bases and J by 3 bases, and 8 bases separated the two germline ends. The CDR3 totals 14 residues. The CDR3 is CASSLRSSNQPQHF. The CDR3 DNA reads TGTGCCAGCAGCTTACGGTCCTCCAATCAGCCCCAGCATTTT.

This clone was recorded a few times. The J gene is TRBJ2-7, the V gene TRBV25-1, with D possibly matching TRBD2 (6 bases). The CDR3 length is 15 residues. Looked up from germline, CDR1 is MGHDK and CDR2 is SYGVNS. Trimming removed 1 base from V and 4 bases from J, with 14 bases in between. Written as DNA, the CDR3 is TGTGCCAGCAGTGAATTGGGGACTCTCCTTTACGAGCAGTACTTC. Protein sequence: CASSELGTLLYEQYF.

This clone was seen a few times. The chain is built from TRBV15 and TRBJ2-1; the D is unclear. V was cut by 3 bases and J by 2 bases, with 14 bases left in between. CDR1 is LNHNV, CDR2 YYDKDF, per germline (reference sequence). This CDR3 has 16 residues. CDR3 amino acids: CATSSPSLEAYNEQFF. The CDR3 coding sequence is TGTGCCACCAGCAGTCCCTCCCTTGAGGCCTACAATGAGCAGTTCTTC.

This clone was counted a few times. The chain combines TRBV15 with TRBJ2-3; no definite D call. CDR1 LNHNV and CDR2 YYDKDF come from the germline V gene (reference sequence). With 1 base removed from V and 6 bases from J, the gap between germline ends came to 11 bases. This CDR3 is 14 amino acids long. This CDR3 reads CATSRAIPGDTQYF. DNA for the CDR3: TGTGCCACCAGCAGAGCCATCCCCGGGGATACGCAGTATTTT.

The rearrangement uses TRBV30 and TRBJ1-5; D is undetermined. The germline CDR1 and CDR2 sequences are GTSNPN and SVGIG (reference sequence). Trimming pared 3 bases from V and 4 bases from J, leaving 13 bases between. CDR3 size: 14 residues. CDR3 DNA sequence: TGTGCCTGGAGCGACGGGTTTACGAATCAGCCCCAGCATTTT. This gives the protein CAWSDGFTNQPQHF.

This clone was found a few times. The CDR3 sequence: CASSPQGTAVYSNQPQHF. The CDR3 DNA follows: TGTGCCAGCAGTCCCCAGGGGACCGCGGTTTATAGCAATCAGCCCCAGCATTTT. This chain connects TRBV28 to TRBJ1-5, with a possible D match to TRBD1 (6 bases). The CDR3 is 18 residues long. With 5 bases removed from V and 0 bases from J, the gap between germline ends came to 20 bases. CDR1 and CDR2 (germline): MDHEN, SYDVKM.

V usage is TRBV29-1 and J usage is TRBJ2-7; 7 positions match TRBD1. The CDR3 is 16 amino acids. Trimming removed 5 bases from V and 3 bases from J; junction bases left unmatched: 16. Germline V gives CDR1 SQVTM, CDR2 ANQGSEA. Here the CDR3 reads CSVSQHRGRSYYEQYF. In nucleotides, the CDR3 is TGCAGCGTTTCCCAACACAGGGGCCGGTCATACTACGAGCAGTACTTC.